The 18 T cell receptor beta chains in this list originate from one sample, sequenced in a study of blood T cell repertoires in COVID-19. The data were produced by immunoSEQ multiplex PCR, yet TCRdb's version contains in-frame clones alone and is incomplete. Of 200,000 or so clones listed, around 85% were seen once; the top ten hold under 2.5%. The sample was peripheral blood. The receptors stem from a man between 70 and 80 years old with active or convalescent COVID-19.

V gene TRBV10-2 combines with J gene TRBJ1-2, with TRBD1 matching 11 bases. This CDR3 region has 16 residues. Germline values: CDR1 WSHSY, CDR2 SAAADI. Germline trimming cut 10 bases from V and 3 bases from J; bases unmatched to any gene: 13. CDR3 loop: CATSTSPGQGDYGYTF. The CDR3 DNA follows: TGCGCCACCTCGACCTCCCCGGGACAGGGGGACTATGGCTACACCTTC.

The chain joins TRBV6-5 to TRBJ2-7; 11 bases agree with TRBD1. This CDR3 has 15 amino acids. CDR1 is MNHEY, CDR2 SVGAGI, per germline. The ends lost 6 bases at V and 9 bases at J; junction bases unmatched: 13. The CDR3 DNA sequence: TGTGCCAGCAGAGATCCGGGACAGGGGGTCGTCGGGCAGTACTTC. It specifies CASRDPGQGVVGQYF.

V is TRBV27 and J is TRBJ2-1; D unclear. The CDR3 runs 13 residues. Trimming took off 3 bases at V and 5 bases at J, with 8 bases between the two ends. Germline-derived CDR1 and CDR2 are MNHEY and SMNVEV (reference sequence). CDR3 sequence: CASSFTRNNEQFF. In nucleotides, the CDR3 is TGTGCCAGCAGTTTTACGAGGAACAATGAGCAGTTCTTC.

The CDR3 DNA sequence: TGTGCCAGCAGTTCTAGCGGGAGGGCCATTGATACGCAGTATTTT. Protein sequence: CASSSSGRAIDTQYF. The V gene is TRBV6-2 or TRBV6-3, the J gene TRBJ2-3; 12 nucleotides line up with TRBD2. The CDR3 consists of 15 residues. The V gene's germline CDR1 is MNHEY and CDR2 SVGEGT. V lost 4 bases, J lost 6 bases, and 5 bases stayed unmatched.

The chain carries TRBV7-9 and TRBJ2-7; TRBD1 might be the D (5 bases). The CDR3 extends over 16 amino acids. Trimming took 1 base from V and 5 from J, leaving 18 bases between them. Germline CDR1 is SEHNR and CDR2 is FQNEAQ (reference sequence). Here the CDR3 DNA reads TGTGCCAGCAGCTTAGGAAACCGTGGGGCAGGAGACGAGCAGTACTTC. Encoded protein: CASSLGNRGAGDEQYF. The entire variable domain, with the rest obtained from reference TRBV7-9 and TRBJ2-7, is as follows: DTGVSQNPRHKITKRGQNVTFRCDPISEHNRLYWYRQTLGQGPEFLTYFQNEAQLEKSRLLSDRFSAERPKGSFSTLEIQRTEQGDSAMYLCASSLGNRGAGDEQYFGPGTRLTVT.

The rearrangement links TRBV2 to TRBJ1-5; 7 bases are shared with TRBD1. There are 14 residues in the CDR3. CDR1 and CDR2 from the germline V gene are SNHLY and FYNNEI. Trimming removed 10 bases from V and 2 bases from J; junction bases left unmatched: 8. CDR3 coding DNA: TGTGCCACCTCGGACCAGGGGGGCAATCAGCCCCAGCATTTT. Encoded protein: CATSDQGGNQPQHF.

The rearrangement uses TRBV24-1 and TRBJ2-1; 9 nucleotides agree with TRBD1. The germline CDR1 and CDR2 sequences are KGHDR and SFDVKD. This CDR3 has 18 amino acids. The ends lost 3 bases at V and 8 bases at J; junction bases unmatched: 16. CDR3 protein: CATSDPRQGVTGVDEQFF. Here the CDR3 DNA reads TGTGCCACCAGTGATCCGAGACAGGGGGTTACCGGAGTCGATGAGCAGTTCTTC.

The rearrangement links TRBV28 to TRBJ2-1; D unresolved. The length of the CDR3 is 11 residues. V lost 2 bases and J 11 bases, leaving 7 bases between the germline ends. Germline loops: CDR1 MDHEN, CDR2 SYDVKM. Written as DNA, the CDR3 is TGTGCCAGCAGTTTACCTAGTAAGCAGTTCTTC. Its protein product is CASSLPSKQFF. The entire variable domain, with the rest obtained from reference TRBV28 and TRBJ2-1, is as follows: DVKVTQSSRYLVKRTGEKVFLECVQDMDHENMFWYRQDPGLGLRLIYFSYDVKMKEKGDIPEGYSVSREKKERFSLILESASTNQTSMYLCASSLPSKQFFGPGTRLTVL.

This sequence joins TRBV30 and TRBJ1-6; the D gene is possibly TRBD1 (5 bases). Trimming took off 4 bases at V and 6 bases at J, with 19 bases between the two ends. Germline loops: CDR1 GTSNPN, CDR2 SVGIG (reference sequence). The CDR3 runs 16 residues. Here the CDR3 reads CAWIPGGGSGNSPLHF. The CDR3 DNA follows: TGTGCCTGGATCCCCGGTGGGGGGAGTGGTAATTCACCCCTCCACTTT.

A single count supports this clone. The V gene is TRBV30, the J gene TRBJ2-7, with D perhaps TRBD2 (6 bases). CDR3 length: 14 amino acids. In germline, CDR1 is GTSNPN, CDR2 SVGIG (reference sequence). With 7 bases removed from V and 4 bases from J, the gap between germline ends came to 20 bases. In DNA, the CDR3 is TGTGCCTCTTCCTCGGGGGACCAGAGATACGAGCAGTACTTC. This translates into CASSSGDQRYEQYF.

The V gene is TRBV11-2, the J gene TRBJ1-1; no reliable D call. The CDR3 consists of 11 residues. Germline CDR1 and CDR2: SGHAT and FQNNGV. Trimming left V 5 bases short and J 5 bases short, with 6 bases between. CDR3 nucleotide sequence: TGTGCCAGCAGCCCCGTGACTGAAGCTTTCTTT. Translating gives CASSPVTEAFF.

This clone has a single count. The CDR3 DNA reads TGTGCCAGCAGCTTAAGGACAGGGAATAACTATGGCTACACCTTC. Translation: CASSLRTGNNYGYTF. This rearrangement joins TRBV7-8 to TRBJ1-2; 8 bases align to TRBD1. Germline V gene sequence: CDR1 SGHVS, CDR2 FQNEAQ. V shed 2 bases, J shed 1 base, and the junction held 3 bases outside the gene matches. There are 15 residues in the CDR3.

This sequence joins TRBV15 and TRBJ1-5; D uncertain. This CDR3 spans 14 amino acids. Trimming cost V 0 bases and J 3 bases, with 6 bases left between them. The germline gives CDR1 LNHNV, CDR2 YYDKDF (reference sequence). DNA of the CDR3: TGTGCCACCAGCAGAGACAGGTACAATCAGCCCCAGCATTTT. This translates into CATSRDRYNQPQHF.

CDR3 nucleotides: TGTGCCAGCAGCCAGCAGGGGTTCGGTGAGCAGTTCTTC. Protein sequence: CASSQQGFGEQFF. The rearrangement links TRBV3-1 (or the pseudogene TRBV3-2) to TRBJ2-1; D may be TRBD1 (6 bases). This CDR3 has 13 amino acids. With 3 bases removed from V and 9 bases from J, the gap between germline ends came to 12 bases. Per germline, CDR1 LGHDT and CDR2 YNNKEL (reference sequence).

The chain carries TRBV5-6 and TRBJ2-1; D call uncertain. V lost 0 bases and J 6 bases, leaving 7 bases between the germline ends. Looked up from germline, CDR1 is SGHDT and CDR2 is YYEEEE. CDR3 length equals 13 residues. CDR3 coding DNA: TGTGCCAGCAGCTTGGGGCTTCGCAATGAGCAGTTCTTC. It specifies CASSLGLRNEQFF.

The gene calls are TRBV5-6 and TRBJ2-5; D uncertain. The CDR3 is 15 residues long. Trimming removed 3 bases from V and 2 bases from J, with 14 bases in between. Germline lookup yields CDR1 SGHDT and CDR2 YYEEEE. Written as DNA, the CDR3 is TGTGCCAGCAGCTCCCTTTTACAGACACAAGAGACCCAGTACTTC. This translates into CASSSLLQTQETQYF.

This clone appeared a single time. The genes are TRBV30 and TRBJ1-5, with D perhaps TRBD1 (6 bases). The germline gives CDR1 GTSNPN, CDR2 SVGIG (reference sequence). This CDR3 is built from 16 residues. Trimming stripped 1 base from V and 1 base from J, with 14 bases between. CDR3 in DNA: TGTGCCTGGAGTGCTCAAGGGACACTGAGCAATCAGCCCCAGCATTTT. Translation: CAWSAQGTLSNQPQHF.

This chain connects TRBV12-3 or TRBV12-4 to TRBJ2-7; a weak D match, TRBD1 (6 bases). V lost 2 bases and J lost 6, with 11 bases in between. The CDR3 runs 13 residues. The CDR3 spells CASSLRGKGEQYF. CDR3 nucleotide sequence: TGTGCCAGCAGTTTAAGGGGGAAGGGCGAGCAGTACTTC.